The clone carrying this TCR beta chain was recorded a few times. Arm-PCR with iRepertoire HTBI primers amplified the CDR3 regions for these TCR beta libraries. Via MiXCR, TCRdb re-called the multiplex PCR reads, giving one row per CDR3 protein. The sample shows about 340,000 distinct CDR3 sequences, 20% of them seen only once. The time point denotes: persistent/refractory GD, antithyroid drugs over 5 years with positive TRAb. Generation of the TCR library employed RNA extracted from PBMCs. In each case, Graves' disease was diagnosed per American Thyroid Association guidelines. This specimen belongs to a study of regulatory T cells in long-lasting Graves disease. The CDR3 spans 14 residues. CDR1 and CDR2 from the germline V gene are SGHDT and YYEEEE. Trimming pared 7 bases from V and 2 bases from J, leaving 15 bases between.

The chain recombines TRBV5-6 with TRBJ2-5; a weak D match, TRBD1 (6 bases). Sequencing was performed on peripheral blood mononuclear cells (PBMCs), taken when the disease was refractory, from a patient treated with antithyroid drugs. This TCR was recovered from a female donor with Graves disease. CDR3: CASAHGTLQETQYF. CDR3 in DNA: TGTGCCAGCGCCCACGGGACATTACAAGAGACCCAGTACTTC.